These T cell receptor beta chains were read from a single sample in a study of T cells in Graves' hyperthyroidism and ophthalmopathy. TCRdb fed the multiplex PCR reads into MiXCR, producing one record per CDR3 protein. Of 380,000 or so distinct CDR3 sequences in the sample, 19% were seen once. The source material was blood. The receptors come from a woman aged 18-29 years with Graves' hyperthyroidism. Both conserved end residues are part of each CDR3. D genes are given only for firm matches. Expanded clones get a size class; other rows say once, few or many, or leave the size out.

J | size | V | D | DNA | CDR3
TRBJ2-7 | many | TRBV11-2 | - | TGTGCCAGCAGCCCTAGGGGGGTATTCCGTTCAGCTTACGAGCAGTACTTC | CASSPRGVFRSAYEQYF
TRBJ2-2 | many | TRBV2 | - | TGTGCCAGCATCGCCGGGACACTAACCGGGGAGCTGTTTTTT | CASIAGTLTGELFF
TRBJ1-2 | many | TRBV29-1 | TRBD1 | TGCAGCGTTAAACCCCCGGGACAGGGAAGCGGCTACACCTTC | CSVKPPGQGSGYTF
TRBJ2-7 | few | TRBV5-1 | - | TGCGCCAGCAGCCCGGGACGAGCGGGCTACGAGCAGTACTTC | CASSPGRAGYEQYF
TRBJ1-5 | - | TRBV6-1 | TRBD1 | TGTGCCAGCAGTGAAGTCGCTGGGACAGGGCTTCAGCCCCAGCATTTT | CASSEVAGTGLQPQHF
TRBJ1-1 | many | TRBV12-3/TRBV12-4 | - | TGTGCCAGCACCTATCTAACCGAGACTGAAGCTTTCTTT | CASTYLTETEAFF
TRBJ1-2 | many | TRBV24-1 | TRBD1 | TGTGCCACCAGTGATCAGGACAGGACTGATGGCTACACCTTC | CATSDQDRTDGYTF
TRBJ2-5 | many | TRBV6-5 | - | TGTGCCAGCAGTTACAGCCGGACCCAAGAGACCCAGTACTTC | CASSYSRTQETQYF
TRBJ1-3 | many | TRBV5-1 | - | TGCGCCAGCAGCTTGGCCGGGACAACGGGAGGAAACACCATATATTTT | CASSLAGTTGGNTIYF
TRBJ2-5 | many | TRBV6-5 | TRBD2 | TGTGCCAGCAGTTATTCTAGCGGGGGGGCCGGTCAACCAGAGACCCAGTACTTC | CASSYSSGGAGQPETQYF
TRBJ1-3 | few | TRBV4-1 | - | TGCGCCAGCAGCCAAGGGCAGGACGAAAGTTACGTGGGAAACACCATATATTTT | CASSQGQDESYVGNTIYF
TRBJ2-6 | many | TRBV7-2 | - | TGTGCCAGCAGCTTAGTAACTTTGAGTCGCTCTGGGGCCAACGTCCTGACTTTC | CASSLVTLSRSGANVLTF
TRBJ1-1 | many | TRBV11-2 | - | TGTGCCAGCCTGAACTGGGTGCACACTGAAGCTTTCTTT | CASLNWVHTEAFF
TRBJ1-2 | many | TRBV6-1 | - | TGTGCCAGCAGTGAAGCGAGTGCGGGGGCAGAAGGCTACACCTTC | CASSEASAGAEGYTF
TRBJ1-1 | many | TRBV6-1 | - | TGTGCCACCAAGGGGTTTGGGTCCACTGAAGCTTTCTTT | CATKGFGSTEAFF
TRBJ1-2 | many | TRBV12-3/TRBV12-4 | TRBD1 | TGTGCCAGCAGTGACAGGGAAGATGGCTACACCTTC | CASSDREDGYTF
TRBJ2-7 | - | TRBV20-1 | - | TGCAGTGCTAGCGACGGGCCTTATTACGAGCAGTACTTC | CSASDGPYYEQYF
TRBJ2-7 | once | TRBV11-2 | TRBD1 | TGTGCCAGCAGCTTAGATCAGGGGGCGAGGTACGAGCAGTACTTC | CASSLDQGARYEQYF
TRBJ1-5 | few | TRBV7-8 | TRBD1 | TGTGCCAGCAGCTACGACAGGGGCAATCAGCCCCAGCATTTT | CASSYDRGNQPQHF
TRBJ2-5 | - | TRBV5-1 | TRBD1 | TGCGCCAGCAGCTCGACAGGGCTCGGGACCCAGTACTTC | CASSSTGLGTQYF
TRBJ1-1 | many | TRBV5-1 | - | TGCGCCAGCAGTTGGGTCCCGGGGAGTAACACTGAAGCTTTCTTT | CASSWVPGSNTEAFF
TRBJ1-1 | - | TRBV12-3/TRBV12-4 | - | TGTGCCAGCAGTTCCGGGACAACTAGGGTTGAAGCTTTCTTT | CASSSGTTRVEAFF
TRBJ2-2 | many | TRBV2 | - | TGTGCCACCCTCCGGCATCCCGGGACCGGGGAGCTGTTTTTT | CATLRHPGTGELFF
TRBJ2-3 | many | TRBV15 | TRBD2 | TGTGCCACCAGCAGAGATAGGACTAGCCTGACAGATACGCAGTATTTT | CATSRDRTSLTDTQYF
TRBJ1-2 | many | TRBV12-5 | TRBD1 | TGTGCTAGTGGTTTTACAGGGGGCGGTGGCTACACCTTC | CASGFTGGGGYTF
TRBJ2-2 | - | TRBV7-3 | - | TGTACCAGCAGCTTCTCCGGGGGAGCCGGGGAGCTGTTTTTT | CTSSFSGGAGELFF
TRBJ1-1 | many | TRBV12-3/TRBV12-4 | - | TGTGCCAGCAGCCAAACGAAGAACACTGAAGCTTTCTTT | CASSQTKNTEAFF
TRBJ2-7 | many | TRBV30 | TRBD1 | TGTGCCTGGAAGACTGGACAGGGGAAAGGAGAGCAGTACTTC | CAWKTGQGKGEQYF
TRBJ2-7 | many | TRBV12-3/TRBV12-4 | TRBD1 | TGTGCCAGCAGTTCAACAGGGGCCTACGAGCAGTACTTC | CASSSTGAYEQYF
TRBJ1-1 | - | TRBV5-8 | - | TGTGCCAGCAGCTTTTTCATCTCCGGGTACGCTGAAGCTTTCTTT | CASSFFISGYAEAFF
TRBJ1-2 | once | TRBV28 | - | TGTGCCAGCAGTTTAGAACAGGGCTTCTATGGCTACACCTTC | CASSLEQGFYGYTF
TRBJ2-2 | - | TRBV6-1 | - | TGTGCCAGCAGCCCCTACAGGGGGGGCGGCACCGGGGAGCTGTTTTTT | CASSPYRGGGTGELFF
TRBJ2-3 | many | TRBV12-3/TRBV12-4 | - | TGTGCCAGCAGTTTAAGTGATACGCAGTATTTT | CASSLSDTQYF
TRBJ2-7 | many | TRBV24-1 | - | TGTGCCACCAGTGATTTTGGGAGGCAGGAGCAGTACTTC | CATSDFGRQEQYF
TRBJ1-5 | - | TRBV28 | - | TGTGCCAGCAGTTTACGGGGGGCTAGCAATCAGCCCCAGCATTTT | CASSLRGASNQPQHF
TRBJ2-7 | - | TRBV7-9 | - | TGTGCCAGCAGCCCTGACGGGAGCTCCTACGAGCAGTACTTC | CASSPDGSSYEQYF
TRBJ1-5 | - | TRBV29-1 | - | TGCAGCGCCGTGGGGGGGGTAGGCCAGCCCCAGCATTTT | CSAVGGVGQPQHF
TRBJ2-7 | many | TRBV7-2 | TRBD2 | TGTGCCAGCAGCACTAGCGGGGGCCCCAGCGAGCAGTACTTC | CASSTSGGPSEQYF
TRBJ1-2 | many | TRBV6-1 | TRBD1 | TGTGCCAGCAGTGACCGGGACAGGGATAACTATGGCTACACCTTC | CASSDRDRDNYGYTF
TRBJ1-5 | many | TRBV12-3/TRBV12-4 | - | TGTGCCAGCAGATCCATGAATCAGCCCCAGCATTTT | CASRSMNQPQHF
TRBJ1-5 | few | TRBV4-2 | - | TGTGCCAGCAGCCAAGAGGCCCTCTGGGGGGGGGGCAATCAGCCCCAGCATTTT | CASSQEALWGGGNQPQHF